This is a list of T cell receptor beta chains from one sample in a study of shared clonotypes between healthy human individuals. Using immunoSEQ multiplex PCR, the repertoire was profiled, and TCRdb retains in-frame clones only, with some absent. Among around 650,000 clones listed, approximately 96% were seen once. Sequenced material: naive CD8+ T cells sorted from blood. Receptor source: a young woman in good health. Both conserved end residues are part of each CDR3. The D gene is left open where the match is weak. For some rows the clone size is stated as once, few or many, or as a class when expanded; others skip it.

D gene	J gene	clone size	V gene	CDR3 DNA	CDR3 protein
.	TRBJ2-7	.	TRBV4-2	TGTGCCAGCAGCCAAGAGCTCGGGTTTAGCTCCTACGAGCAGTACTTC	CASSQELGFSSYEQYF
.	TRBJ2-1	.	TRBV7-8	TGTGCCAGCAGCCTGACTGGAAATGAGCAGTTCTTC	CASSLTGNEQFF
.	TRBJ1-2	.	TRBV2	TGTGCCAGCAGCGTTCAAGGACTGGATGGCTACACCTTC	CASSVQGLDGYTF
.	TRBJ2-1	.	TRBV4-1	TGCGCCAGCAGCCAAGATGCGGCTAGTTTCCTGCATGAGCAGTTCTTC	CASSQDAASFLHEQFF
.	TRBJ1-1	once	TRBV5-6	TGTGCCAGCAGCTTATATGATGAAGCTTTCTTT	CASSLYDEAFF
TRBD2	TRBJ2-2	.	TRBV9	TGTGCCAGCGGGGGACTGGGAGGGCTAAACACCGGGGAGCTGTTTTTT	CASGGLGGLNTGELFF
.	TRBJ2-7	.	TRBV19	TGTGCCAGTAGTATAGATTCCGGGGAGAGCTCCTACGAGCAGTACTTC	CASSIDSGESSYEQYF
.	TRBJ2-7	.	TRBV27	TGTGCCAGCAGTCCCAGTTCCGGGATTCTTGCCTACGAGCAGTACTTC	CASSPSSGILAYEQYF
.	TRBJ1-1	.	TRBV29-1	TGCAGCGTGGACCCCCCTATGAACACTGAAGCTTTCTTT	CSVDPPMNTEAFF
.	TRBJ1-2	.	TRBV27	TGTGCCAGCAGTCCCCGAGGGGTCGGGCATGGCTACACCTTC	CASSPRGVGHGYTF
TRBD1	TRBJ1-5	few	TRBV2	TGTGCCATCCAGGGGGCTTATAGCAATCAGCCCCAGCATTTT	CAIQGAYSNQPQHF
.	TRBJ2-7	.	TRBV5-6	TGTGCCAGCAGCTATTTTTCGTCCGCCCTCTCCTACGAGCAGTACTTC	CASSYFSSALSYEQYF
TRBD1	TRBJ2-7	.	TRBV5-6	TGTGCCAGCAGGAAAAACCCGGGACAGCCCTTATACGAGCAGTACTTC	CASRKNPGQPLYEQYF
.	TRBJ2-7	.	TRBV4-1	TGCGCCAGCAGCCACTCAGGGGCCCACGAGCAGTACTTC	CASSHSGAHEQYF
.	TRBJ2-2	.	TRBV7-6	TGTGCCAGCAGCTTATACGGGGAAGCCGGGGAGCTGTTTTTT	CASSLYGEAGELFF
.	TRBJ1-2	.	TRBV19	TGTGCCAGTAGTTATGCGGAGGGACCGGGCTATGGCTACACCTTC	CASSYAEGPGYGYTF
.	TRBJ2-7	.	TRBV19	TGTGCCAGTAGTACGTTCACAGGGTCCTACGAGCAGTACTTC	CASSTFTGSYEQYF
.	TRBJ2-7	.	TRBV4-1	TGCGCCAGCAGCCAGCAAACTAGCCCGAACTCCTACGAGCAGTACTTC	CASSQQTSPNSYEQYF
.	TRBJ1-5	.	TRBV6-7	TGTGCCAGCAGTTACCCACGACAGGTTTTAGGATGCAATCAGCCCCAGCATTTT	CASSYPRQVLGCNQPQHF
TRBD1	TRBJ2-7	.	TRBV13	TGTGCCAGCAGCTTTTTCGACAGGGGGTCCCACGAGCAGTACTTC	CASSFFDRGSHEQYF
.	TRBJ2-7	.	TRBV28	TGTGCCAGCAGTCCGGGAGCCTACGAGCAGTACTTC	CASSPGAYEQYF
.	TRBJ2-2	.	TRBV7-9	TGTGCCAGCAGCCCTCCGACACTGAACACCGGGGAGCTGTTTTTT	CASSPPTLNTGELFF
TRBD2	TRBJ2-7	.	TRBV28	TGTGCCAGCAGTTTTAGCGGGTTGATCTACGAGCAGTACTTC	CASSFSGLIYEQYF
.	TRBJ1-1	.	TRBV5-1	TGCGCCAGCAGCTCATCCAGGGAGAGGAACACTGAAGCTTTCTTT	CASSSSRERNTEAFF
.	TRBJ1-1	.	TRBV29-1	TGCAGCGCCCGATTTCCCGGGGGCGAGAACACTGAAGCTTTCTTT	CSARFPGGENTEAFF
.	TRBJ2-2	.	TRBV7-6	TGTGCCAGCAGCTTAATTCCCGGGGAGCTGTTTTTT	CASSLIPGELFF
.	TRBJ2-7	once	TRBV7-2	TGTGCCAGCAGCTTAGACCCCTACGAGCAGTACTTC	CASSLDPYEQYF
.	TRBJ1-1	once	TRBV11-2	TGTGCCAGCAGCTTATCAGGGGCGGTGAACACTGAAGCTTTCTTT	CASSLSGAVNTEAFF
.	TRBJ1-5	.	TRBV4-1	TGCGCCAGCAGCCGAAATAGCAATCAGCCCCAGCATTTT	CASSRNSNQPQHF
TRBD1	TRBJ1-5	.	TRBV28	TGTGCCAGCAGTTTTAGTTATACAGGGGGTCATCAGCCCCAGCATTTT	CASSFSYTGGHQPQHF
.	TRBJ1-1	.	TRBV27	TGTGCCAGCAGTTTAGGGAGGACCACTGAAGCTTTCTTT	CASSLGRTTEAFF
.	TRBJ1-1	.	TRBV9	TGTGCCAGCAGCGTAGTAGGCCCAAACACTGAAGCTTTCTTT	CASSVVGPNTEAFF
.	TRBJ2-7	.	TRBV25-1	TGTGCCAGCAGGGAAGGGGCGGGCGAGCAGTACTTC	CASREGAGEQYF
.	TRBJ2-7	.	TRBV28	TGTGCCAGCAGTTTAAATAGCGCAAGGTACGAGCAGTACTTC	CASSLNSARYEQYF
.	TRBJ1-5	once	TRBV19	TGTGCCACCCGAGACCCCGGGGGCTACCAGCCCCAGCATTTT	CATRDPGGYQPQHF
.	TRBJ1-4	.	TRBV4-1	TGCGCCAGCAGTAGCCACCTTAATGAAAAACTGTTTTTT	CASSSHLNEKLFF
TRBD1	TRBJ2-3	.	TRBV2	TGTGCCAGCAGTGTAAGGACAGGGGGACCAGATACGCAGTATTTT	CASSVRTGGPDTQYF
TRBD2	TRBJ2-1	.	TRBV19	TGTGCCAGTAGTGGACTAGCGGACTCCTACAATGAGCAGTTCTTC	CASSGLADSYNEQFF
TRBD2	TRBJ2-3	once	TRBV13	TGTGCCAGCAGCTTTCTAGCGGGAGGGCCTCAAGATACGCAGTATTTT	CASSFLAGGPQDTQYF
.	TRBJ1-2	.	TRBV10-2	TGCGCCAGCAGTGGGGACACGGAATATGGCTACACCTTC	CASSGDTEYGYTF
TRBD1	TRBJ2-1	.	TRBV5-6	TGTGCCAGCAGCTTGGCGGGACAGGGGATCCTTGAGCAGTTCTTC	CASSLAGQGILEQFF
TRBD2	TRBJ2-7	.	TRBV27	TGTGCCAGCAGTTCGACTAGCGGGGGCTCCTACGAGCAGTACTTC	CASSSTSGGSYEQYF
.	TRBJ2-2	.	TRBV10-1	TGCGCCAGCACAGGCGGGACAACCGGGGAGCTGTTTTTT	CASTGGTTGELFF